This T cell receptor beta chain was retrieved from a study of T cells after yellow fever vaccination. In this sample, this clonotype turned up many times. TCRdb itself ran the 5' RACE reads through MiXCR, one entry per CDR3 protein. The sample has 500,000 to 650,000 distinct CDR3 sequences; around 12% are singletons. The germline V gene has CDR1 MNHEY and CDR2 SVGAGI. V shed 5 bases and J shed 7 bases, with 12 bases lying between them. The CDR3 has 12 residues. The clonotype comes from a man aged 25-45 years who received the YFV17D yellow fever vaccine. The sequences come from PBMCs, collected on the day of the yellow fever booster vaccination. The chain couples TRBV6-5 to TRBJ2-7; no clear D. This CDR3 reads CASSGTRLEQYF. For the CDR3, the DNA is TGTGCCAGCAGTGGCACCCGACTGGAGCAGTACTTC.